This T cell receptor beta chain was identified in a study of blood T cell repertoires in COVID-19. On the study more broadly: Italy, Spain and the United States were the sources of the convalescent and acute COVID-19 samples. Sample material is recorded as cDNA or gDNA derived from T cells, B-cell-depleted T cells, or PBMCs.

Trimming took off 0 bases at V and 7 bases at J, with 8 bases between the two ends. CDR3 length: 13 amino acids. Germline assignment: CDR1 WSHSY and CDR2 SAAADI. Source study methods: Reference gene primer amplification in the assay estimated nucleated cell counts. Sequencing was performed with immunoSEQ multiplex PCR; in TCRdb, only in-frame clones are kept and a portion is missing. V and J calls and clone size are copied from that table; D and trimming were computed from the DNA. The sample shows more than 15,000 clones, 65% to 85% of them seen only once. By sample fraction, this clone is medium-sized.

This clonotype was sampled from a man in his forties or fifties with active or convalescent COVID-19. This chain uses TRBV10-2 with TRBJ2-3; no firm D call. The specimen sequenced was peripheral blood. The chain's CDR3 is CASSESLSNTQYF. The DNA for the CDR3 is TGCGCCAGCAGTGAGTCTCTTTCTAATACGCAGTATTTT.